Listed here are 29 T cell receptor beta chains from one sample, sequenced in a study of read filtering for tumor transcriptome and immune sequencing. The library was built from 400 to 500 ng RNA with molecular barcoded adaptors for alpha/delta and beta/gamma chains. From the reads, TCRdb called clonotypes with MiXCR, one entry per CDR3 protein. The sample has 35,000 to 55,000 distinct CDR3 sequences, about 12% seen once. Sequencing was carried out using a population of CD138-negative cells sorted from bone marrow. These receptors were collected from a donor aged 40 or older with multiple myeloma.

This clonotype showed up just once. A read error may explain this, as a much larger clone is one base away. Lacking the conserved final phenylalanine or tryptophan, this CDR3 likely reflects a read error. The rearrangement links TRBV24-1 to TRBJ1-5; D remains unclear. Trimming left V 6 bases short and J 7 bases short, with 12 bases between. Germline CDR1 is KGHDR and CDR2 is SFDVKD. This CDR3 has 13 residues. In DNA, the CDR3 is TGTGCCACCAGTACCGGAGAGGGACAGCCCCAGCATTCT. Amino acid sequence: CATSTGEGQPQHS.

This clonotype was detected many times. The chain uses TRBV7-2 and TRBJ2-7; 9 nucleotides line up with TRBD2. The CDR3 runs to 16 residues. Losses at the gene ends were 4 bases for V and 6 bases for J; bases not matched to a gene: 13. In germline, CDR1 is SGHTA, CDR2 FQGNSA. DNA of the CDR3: TGTGCCAGCAGCTCAGCGGGGGGTTTGGGCTCCCTCGAGCAGTACTTC. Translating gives CASSSAGGLGSLEQYF.

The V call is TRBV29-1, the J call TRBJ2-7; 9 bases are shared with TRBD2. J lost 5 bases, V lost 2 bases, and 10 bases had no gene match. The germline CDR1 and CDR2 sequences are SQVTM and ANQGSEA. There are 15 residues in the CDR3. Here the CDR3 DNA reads TGCAGCGTTGAAAGTAGTAGCGGGAGTCGCAACGAGCAGTACTTC. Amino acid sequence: CSVESSSGSRNEQYF.

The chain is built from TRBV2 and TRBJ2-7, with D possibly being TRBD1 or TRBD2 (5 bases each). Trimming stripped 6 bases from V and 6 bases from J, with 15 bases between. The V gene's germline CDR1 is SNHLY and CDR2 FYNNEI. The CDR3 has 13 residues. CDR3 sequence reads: CASRGPALGEQYF. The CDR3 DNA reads TGTGCCAGCAGGGGACCGGCCTTGGGCGAGCAGTACTTC.

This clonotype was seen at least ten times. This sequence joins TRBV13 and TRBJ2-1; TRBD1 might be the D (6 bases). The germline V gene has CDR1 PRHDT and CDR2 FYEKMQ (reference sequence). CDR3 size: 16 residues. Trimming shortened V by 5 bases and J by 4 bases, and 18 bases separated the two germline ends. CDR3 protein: CASSADPIDRYNEQFF. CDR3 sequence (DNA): TGTGCCAGCAGCGCAGACCCCATTGACAGGTACAATGAGCAGTTCTTC. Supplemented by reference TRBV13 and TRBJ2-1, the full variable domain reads AAGVIQSPRHLIKEKRETATLKCYPIPRHDTVYWYQQGPGQDPQFLISFYEKMQSDKGSIPDRFSAQQFSDYHSELNMSSLELGDSALYFCASSADPIDRYNEQFFGPGTRLTVL.

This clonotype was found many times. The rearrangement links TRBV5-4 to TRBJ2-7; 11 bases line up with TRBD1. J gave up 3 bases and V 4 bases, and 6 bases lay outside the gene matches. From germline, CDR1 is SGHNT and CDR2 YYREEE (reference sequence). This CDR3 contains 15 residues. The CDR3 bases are TGTGCCAGCAGCATTTCCGGGACAGGGGGCTACGAGCAGTACTTC. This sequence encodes CASSISGTGGYEQYF. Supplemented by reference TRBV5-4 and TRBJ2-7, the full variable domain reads ETGVTQSPTHLIKTRGQQVTLRCSSQSGHNTVSWYQQALGQGPQFIFQYYREEENGRGNFPPRFSGLQFPNYSSELNVNALELDDSALYLCASSISGTGGYEQYFGPGTRLTVT.

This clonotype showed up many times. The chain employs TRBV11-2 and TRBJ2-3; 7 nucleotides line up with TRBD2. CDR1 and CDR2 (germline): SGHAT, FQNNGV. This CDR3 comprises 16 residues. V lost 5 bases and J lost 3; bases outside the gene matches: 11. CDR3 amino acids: CASSPPNSGRTDTQYF. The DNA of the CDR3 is TGTGCCAGCAGCCCCCCGAATAGCGGGCGAACAGATACGCAGTATTTT.

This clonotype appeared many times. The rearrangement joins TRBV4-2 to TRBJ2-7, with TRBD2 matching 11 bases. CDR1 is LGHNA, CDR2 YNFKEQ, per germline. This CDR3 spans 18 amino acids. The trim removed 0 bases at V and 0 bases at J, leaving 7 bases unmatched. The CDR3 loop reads CASSQDLTSGSLSYEQYF. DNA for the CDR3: TGTGCCAGCAGCCAAGATCTTACTAGCGGGAGCCTCTCCTACGAGCAGTACTTC.

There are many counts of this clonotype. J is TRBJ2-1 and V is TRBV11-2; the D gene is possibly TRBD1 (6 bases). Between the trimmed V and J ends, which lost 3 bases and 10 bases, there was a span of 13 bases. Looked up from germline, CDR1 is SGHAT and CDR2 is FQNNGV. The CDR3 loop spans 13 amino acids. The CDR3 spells CASSLNRDIEQFF. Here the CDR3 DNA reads TGTGCCAGCAGCTTGAATAGGGACATCGAGCAGTTCTTC.

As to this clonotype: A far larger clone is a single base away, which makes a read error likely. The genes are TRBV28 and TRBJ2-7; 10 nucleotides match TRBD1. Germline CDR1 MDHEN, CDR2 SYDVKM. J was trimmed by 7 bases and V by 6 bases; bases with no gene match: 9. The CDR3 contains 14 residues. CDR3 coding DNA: TGTGCCAGCAGGGCGGGACAGGGGTCGAGTGAGCAGTACTTC. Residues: CASRAGQGSSEQYF.

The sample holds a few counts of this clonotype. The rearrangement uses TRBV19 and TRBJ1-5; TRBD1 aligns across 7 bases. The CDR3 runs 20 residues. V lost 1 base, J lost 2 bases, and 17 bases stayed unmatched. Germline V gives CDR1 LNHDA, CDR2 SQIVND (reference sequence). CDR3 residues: CASSIGGSGQGVSGNQPQHF. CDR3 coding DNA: TGTGCCAGTAGTATAGGCGGCTCGGGGCAGGGGGTAAGTGGCAATCAGCCCCAGCATTTT. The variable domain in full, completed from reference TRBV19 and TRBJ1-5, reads DGGITQSPKYLFRKEGQNVTLSCEQNLNHDAMYWYRQDPGQGLRLIYYSQIVNDFQKGDIAEGYSVSREKKESFPLTVTSAQKNPTAFYLCASSIGGSGQGVSGNQPQHFGDGTRLSIL.

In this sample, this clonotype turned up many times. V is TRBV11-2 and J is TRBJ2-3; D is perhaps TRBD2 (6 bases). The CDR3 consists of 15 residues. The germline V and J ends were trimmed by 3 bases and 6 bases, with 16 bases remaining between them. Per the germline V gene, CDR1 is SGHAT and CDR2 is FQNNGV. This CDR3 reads CASSFGTLYTDTQYF. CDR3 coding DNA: TGTGCCAGCAGCTTCGGGACTCTTTACACGGATACGCAGTATTTT. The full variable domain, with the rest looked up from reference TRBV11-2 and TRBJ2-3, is EAGVAQSPRYKIIEKRQSVAFWCNPISGHATLYWYQQILGQGPKLLIQFQNNGVVDDSQLPKDRFSAERLKGVDSTLKIQPAKLEDSAVYLCASSFGTLYTDTQYFGPGTRLTVL.

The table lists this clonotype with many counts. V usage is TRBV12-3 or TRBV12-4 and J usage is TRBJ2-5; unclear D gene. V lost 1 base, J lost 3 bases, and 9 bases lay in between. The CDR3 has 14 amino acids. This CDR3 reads CASSLGQLKETQYF. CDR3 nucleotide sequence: TGTGCCAGCAGTTTAGGGCAGCTTAAAGAGACCCAGTACTTC.

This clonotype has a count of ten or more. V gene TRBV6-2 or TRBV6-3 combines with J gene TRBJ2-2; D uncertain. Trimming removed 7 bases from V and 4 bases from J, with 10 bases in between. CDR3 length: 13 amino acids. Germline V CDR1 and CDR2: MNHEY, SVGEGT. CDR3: CASTRVATGELFF. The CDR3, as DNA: TGTGCCAGCACTCGGGTCGCCACCGGGGAGCTGTTTTTT.

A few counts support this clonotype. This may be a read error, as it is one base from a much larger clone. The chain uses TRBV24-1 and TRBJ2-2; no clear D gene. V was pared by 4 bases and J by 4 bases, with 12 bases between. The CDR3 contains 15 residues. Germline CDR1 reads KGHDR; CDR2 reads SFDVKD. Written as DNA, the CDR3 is TGTGCCACCAGTGACCCGGAGTGTGGCACCGGGGAGCTGTTTTTT. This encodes CATSDPECGTGELFF.

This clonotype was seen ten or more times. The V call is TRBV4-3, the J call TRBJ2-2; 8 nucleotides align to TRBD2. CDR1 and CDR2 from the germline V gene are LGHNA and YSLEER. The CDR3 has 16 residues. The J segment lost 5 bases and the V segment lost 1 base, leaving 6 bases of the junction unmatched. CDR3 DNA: TGCGCCAGCAGCCAAGGTTACGGGAGGGAGACCGGGGAGCTGTTTTTT. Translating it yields CASSQGYGRETGELFF.

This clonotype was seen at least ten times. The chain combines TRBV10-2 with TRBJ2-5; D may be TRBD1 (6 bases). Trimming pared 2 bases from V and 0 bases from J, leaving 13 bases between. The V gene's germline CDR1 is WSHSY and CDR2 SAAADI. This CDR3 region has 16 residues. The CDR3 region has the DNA TGCGCCAGCAGTGAGGGGGGCGTCTCGTACCAAGAGACCCAGTACTTC. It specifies CASSEGGVSYQETQYF.

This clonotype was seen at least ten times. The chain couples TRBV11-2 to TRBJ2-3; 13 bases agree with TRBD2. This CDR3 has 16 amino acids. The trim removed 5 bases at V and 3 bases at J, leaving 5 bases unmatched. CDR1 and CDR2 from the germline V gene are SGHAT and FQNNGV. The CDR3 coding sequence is TGTGCCAGCAGCCCCTGGACTAGCGGGAGTACAGATACGCAGTATTTT. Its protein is CASSPWTSGSTDTQYF.

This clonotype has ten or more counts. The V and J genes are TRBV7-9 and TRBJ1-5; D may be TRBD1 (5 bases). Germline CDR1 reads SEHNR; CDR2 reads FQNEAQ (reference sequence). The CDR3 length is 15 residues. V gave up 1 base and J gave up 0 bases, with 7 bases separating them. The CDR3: CASSLGDSSNQPQHF. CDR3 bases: TGTGCCAGCAGCTTAGGTGACAGTAGCAATCAGCCCCAGCATTTT.

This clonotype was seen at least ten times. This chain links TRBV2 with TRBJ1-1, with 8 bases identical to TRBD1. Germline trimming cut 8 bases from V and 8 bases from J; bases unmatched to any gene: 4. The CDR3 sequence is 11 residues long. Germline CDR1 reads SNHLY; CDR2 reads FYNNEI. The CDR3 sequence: CASRGQEEAFF. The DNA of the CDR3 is TGTGCCAGCCGGGGACAGGAAGAAGCTTTCTTT.

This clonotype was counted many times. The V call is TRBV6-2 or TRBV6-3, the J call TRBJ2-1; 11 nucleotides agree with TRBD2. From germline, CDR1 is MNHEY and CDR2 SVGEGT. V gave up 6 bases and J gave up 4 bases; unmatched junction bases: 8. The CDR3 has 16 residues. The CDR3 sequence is CASRPGGTSGYNEQFF. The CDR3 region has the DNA TGTGCCAGCAGGCCTGGAGGGACTAGCGGATACAATGAGCAGTTCTTC.

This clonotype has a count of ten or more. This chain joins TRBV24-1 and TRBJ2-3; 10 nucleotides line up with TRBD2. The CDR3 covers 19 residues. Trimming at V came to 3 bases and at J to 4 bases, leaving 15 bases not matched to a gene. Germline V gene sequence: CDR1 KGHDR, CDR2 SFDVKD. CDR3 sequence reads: CATSDPRDPSGSYSDTQYF. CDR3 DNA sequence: TGTGCCACCAGTGATCCCCGGGATCCTAGCGGGAGTTACTCAGATACGCAGTATTTT.

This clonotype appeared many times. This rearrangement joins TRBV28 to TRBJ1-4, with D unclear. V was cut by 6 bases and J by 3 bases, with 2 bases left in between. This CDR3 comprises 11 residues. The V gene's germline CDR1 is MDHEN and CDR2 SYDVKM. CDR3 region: CASSPNEKLFF. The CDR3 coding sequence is TGTGCCAGCAGCCCTAATGAAAAACTGTTTTTT.

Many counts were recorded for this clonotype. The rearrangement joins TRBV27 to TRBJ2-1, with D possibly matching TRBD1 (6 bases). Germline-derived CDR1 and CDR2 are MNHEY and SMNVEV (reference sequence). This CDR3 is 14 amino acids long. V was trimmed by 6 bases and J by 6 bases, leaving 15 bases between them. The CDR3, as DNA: TGTGCCAGCAGCCCCAGGTGGGGGCCCAATGAGCAGTTCTTC. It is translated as CASSPRWGPNEQFF.

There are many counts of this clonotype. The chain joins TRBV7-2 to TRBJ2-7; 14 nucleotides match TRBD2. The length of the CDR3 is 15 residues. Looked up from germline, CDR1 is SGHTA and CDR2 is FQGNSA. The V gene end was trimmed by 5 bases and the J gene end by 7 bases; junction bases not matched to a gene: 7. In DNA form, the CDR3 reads TGTGCCAGCAGCCAAGGGACTAGCGGGAGTAGGGAGCAGTACTTC. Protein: CASSQGTSGSREQYF. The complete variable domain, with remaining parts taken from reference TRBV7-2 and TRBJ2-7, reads GAGVSQSPSNKVTEKGKDVELRCDPISGHTALYWYRQSLGQGLEFLIYFQGNSAPDKSGLPSDRFSAERTGGSVSTLTIQRTQQEDSAVYLCASSQGTSGSREQYFGPGTRLTVT.

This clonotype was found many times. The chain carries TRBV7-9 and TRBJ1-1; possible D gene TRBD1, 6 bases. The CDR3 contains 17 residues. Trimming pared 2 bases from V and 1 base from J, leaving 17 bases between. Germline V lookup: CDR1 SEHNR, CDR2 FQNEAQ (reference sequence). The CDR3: CASSLFSGASGNTEAFF. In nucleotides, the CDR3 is TGTGCCAGCAGCTTATTTTCAGGGGCTAGTGGGAACACTGAAGCTTTCTTT.

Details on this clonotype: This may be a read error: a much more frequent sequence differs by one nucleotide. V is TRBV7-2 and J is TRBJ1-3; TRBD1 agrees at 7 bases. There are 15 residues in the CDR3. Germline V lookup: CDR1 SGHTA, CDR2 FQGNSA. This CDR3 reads CASSLAGGVGNTICF. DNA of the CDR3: TGTGCCAGCAGCTTGGCAGGGGGAGTTGGAAACACCATATGTTTT.

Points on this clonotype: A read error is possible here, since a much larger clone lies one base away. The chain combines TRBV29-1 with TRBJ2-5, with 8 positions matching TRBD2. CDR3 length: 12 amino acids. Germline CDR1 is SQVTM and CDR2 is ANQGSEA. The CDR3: CSVSGSGETRYF. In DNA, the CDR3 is TGCAGCGTTAGCGGGAGTGGGGAGACCCGGTACTTC.

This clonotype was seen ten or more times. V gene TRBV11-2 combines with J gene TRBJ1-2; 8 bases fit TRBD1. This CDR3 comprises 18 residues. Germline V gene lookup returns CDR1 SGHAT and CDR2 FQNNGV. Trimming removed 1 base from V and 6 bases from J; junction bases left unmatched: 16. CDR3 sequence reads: CASSLGGGQAALKNGYTF. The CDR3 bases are TGTGCCAGCAGCTTAGGGGGGGGACAGGCGGCATTGAAGAATGGCTACACCTTC.